Below, one T cell receptor (beta chain) is given with its context. Its antigen has not been determined. Per-base quality was not reported, and no clone a single base away is much larger than it. At the DNA level, this CDR3 is encoded by other sequences in the same sample as well. Compared with germline, V lacks 4 bases and J lacks 3 bases; bases without a gene match: 4. The CDR3 runs 14 amino acids, cysteine and phenylalanine included. Only the CDR3 region is kept as DNA, spanning 42 bases read in frame from base 1. Taken from the germline V gene, the CDR1 and CDR2 loops are MDHEN and SYDVKM. TCR CDR3 regions were amplified from genomic DNA by multiplex PCR using the deep immunoSEQ assay. Extracted genomic DNA from each cell subset was spread evenly across all wells of several immunoSEQ 96-well plates, with each plate serving as a replicate. For sorted subsets, each replicate PCR was loaded with approximately 190 ng genomic DNA, equivalent to about 33,000 T cell genomes. Purified libraries were quantified with a Qubit 3.0 fluorometer, sized on a Bioanalyzer 2100, and re-quantified with the KAPA Library Quantification kit. Every immunoSEQ 96-well plate was sequenced on a separate single-read 150-cycle Illumina NextSeq 550 flow cell. The original pipeline was this. Because the immunoSEQ output included only junctional sequences and no quality scores, the filtering could not be the same as the filtering used for full-length reads. To assign V/J genes and CDR3, sequences were annotated using PyIR, a Python wrapper for IgBLAST v1.9, with IMGT germline references. Reads with weak V/J assignments (E-value above 1e-6), missing CDR3, stop codons, out-of-frame junctions, or ambiguous translated residues were removed. V3J clonotypes were defined as sequences sharing an identical inferred V gene, J gene, and CDR3 amino acid sequence. Percentage overlap between repertoires was computed as shared unique clonotypes divided by the size of the smaller repertoire. Repertoire richness was assessed with RTK rarefaction, the Chao1 estimator, and Recon v2.1 estimates of unobserved clonotypes. OLGA was used to compute generation probabilities for all TCRbeta clonotypes that the gDNA method yielded from a handful of donors. TCRdb re-hosts the immuneACCESS table, in-frame sequences only. Its copies lack some clones; in the studies checked, an unresolved V gene accounts for under half of them, and the cause for the rest is not known. The DNA was the basis for D and trimming; V, J and clone size are from that table. This sample has 500,000 to 550,000 clones in its table, and about 96% of those were observed once. The top ten constitute 0.055% to 0.075% of the sample.

This specimen comes from a study of shared clonotypes between healthy human individuals (TCRdb year 2020). In the study overall: The cohort included a few men and a couple of women between 18 and 49 years of age. Libraries were prepared and TCR repertoires were sequenced by different laboratories using diverse techniques, in order to increase sequencing depth and limit assay-specific biases. To estimate repertoire size and how much clonotypes are shared between individuals, the study performed deep sequencing of blood TCR repertoires from a few healthy adults. Per donor, leukapheresis produced somewhere between about 0.94 and 9 billion PBMCs. For each donor, three plates each were used for CD4 naive and CD4 memory, two plates were used for CD8 naive, and one plate was used for CD8 memory.

What the research found in general, with its limitations: About 4.5% of naive CD4, 3.5% of naive CD8, 2% to 2.5% of memory CD4, and 0.4% of memory CD8 clonotypes were shared across several donors. Sampling was restricted to blood, and TCR repertoires in tissues likely differ from the TCR repertoires found in blood. Based on pairwise subsampling, the degree of clonotype sharing among donors was expected to be affected by sequencing depth. Larger estimated clonotype richness was generally found for naive subsets than for memory subsets. The small number of donors limited the genetic and exposure-history diversity represented. Rarefaction of sorted-subset datasets indicated incomplete sequencing despite the large sequencing depth. Compared with non-shared clonotypes, the clonotypes found in all four sorted-subset donors had higher generation probabilities.

Healthy HIV-negative adults with no recently reported acute infections or vaccinations were included as donors. Only Caucasian adults living in Nashville, Tennessee, USA were represented among the donors. CD4+ T cells were enriched by magnetic negative selection, after which naive cells were positively selected on CD45RA and the negative fraction was taken as the memory subset. Blood was obtained by leukapheresis, after which PBMCs were separated by Ficoll-Histopaque density gradient centrifugation and cryopreserved in liquid nitrogen vapor phase. Purity and quantity of every magnetically sorted T cell population were checked by analytical flow cytometry. Each sorted fraction had its genomic DNA isolated and then quantified by UV absorbance on a Nanodrop 2000c.

The chain is assembled from TRBV28 and TRBJ1-1; a stretch of 8 junction bases matches TRBD1. This sequence was found in a young woman in good health. Sequencing used naive CD4+ T cells sorted from blood. Sample cell subset or site, as interpreted from the label and publication: CD45RA+ positively selected. The CDR3 amino acid sequence is: CASSSGQGHTEAFF. The DNA reads TGTGCCAGCAGTTCAGGACAGGGTCACACTGAAGCTTTCTTT.